The present TCR beta chain was sequenced within a study of shared clonotypes between healthy human individuals (dated by TCRdb to about 2020). Study-wide context: Two women and a few men aged 18 to 49 years were included in the cohort. For each donor, CD4 naive and CD4 memory were each given three plates, CD8 naive was given two plates, and CD8 memory was given one plate. To estimate repertoire size and how much clonotypes are shared between individuals, the study performed deep sequencing of blood TCR repertoires from roughly five healthy adults. To increase sequencing depth and limit assay-specific biases, different laboratories used diverse techniques to prepare libraries and sequence TCR repertoires. Per donor, leukapheresis produced somewhere between about 0.9 and 9.5 billion PBMCs. Broader findings and caveats from the paper: Pairwise subsampling led to the expectation that sequencing depth would affect the degree of clonotype sharing among donors. Rarefaction of sorted-subset datasets indicated incomplete sequencing despite the large sequencing depth. Because the study included only a small number of donors, the genetic and exposure-history diversity represented was limited. Sampling was restricted to blood, and TCR repertoires in tissue are likely to differ from TCR repertoires in blood. Higher generation probabilities were observed for clonotypes shared by all four sorted-subset donors than for non-shared clonotypes. Across four donors, 4.5% to 6.5% of naive CD4, approximately 3.5% of naive CD8, about 2% of memory CD4, and around 0.4% of memory CD8 clonotypes were shared. Larger estimated clonotype richness was generally found for naive subsets than for memory subsets.

Donors were healthy HIV-negative adults with no recently reported acute infections or vaccinations. Every donor was a Caucasian adult living in Nashville, Tennessee, USA. CD4+ T cells were enriched through magnetic negative selection, after which naive cells were positively selected on CD45RA and the remaining negative fraction served as the memory subset. Blood was obtained by leukapheresis, after which PBMCs were separated by Ficoll-Histopaque density gradient centrifugation and cryopreserved in liquid nitrogen vapor phase. Analytical flow cytometry was used to check the purity and quantity of every magnetically sorted T cell population. From each sorted fraction, genomic DNA was isolated and quantified by UV absorbance on a Nanodrop 2000c. As concerns this clone: What antigen it recognizes has not been identified. Nothing much larger sits one base from this clone, and base qualities are not available.

TCR CDR3 regions were amplified from genomic DNA by multiplex PCR using the deep immunoSEQ assay. Extracted genomic DNA from each cell subset was distributed evenly across all wells of several immunoSEQ 96-well plates, and each plate was treated as a replicate. For sorted subsets, approximately 190 ng genomic DNA, equal to about 30,000 T cell genomes, was loaded into each replicate PCR. The purified libraries were quantified using a Qubit 3.0 fluorometer, sized with a Bioanalyzer 2100, and then quantified again using the KAPA Library Quantification kit. Each immunoSEQ 96-well plate was sequenced on its own single-read 150-cycle Illumina NextSeq 550 flow cell. The study's own analysis went as follows. Because only junctional sequences without quality scores were contained in the immunoSEQ output, filtering matching that applied to full-length reads could not be performed. Sequences were annotated with PyIR, a Python wrapper for IgBLAST v1.9, and V/J genes and CDR3 were assigned using IMGT germline references. Reads with weak V/J assignments (E-value above 1e-6), missing CDR3, stop codons, out-of-frame junctions, or ambiguous translated residues were removed. V3J clonotypes were defined by identical inferred V gene, J gene, and CDR3 amino acid sequence. Percentage overlap between repertoires was computed as shared unique clonotypes divided by the size of the smaller repertoire. Three approaches were used to assess repertoire richness: RTK rarefaction, the Chao1 estimator, and Recon v2.1 estimates of unobserved clonotypes. Generation probabilities were computed with OLGA for all TCRbeta clonotypes obtained by the gDNA method from several donors. Here the immuneACCESS table is served through TCRdb, limited to in-frame sequences with V and J called. Missing clones are a known gap in these copies; in checked studies unresolved V genes cover under half, and the rest lacks a known reason. Clonal size and the V and J genes are those of that table, whereas D and trimming came from the DNA. This sample lists about 2.3 million clones; approximately 95% were detected once. The ten most abundant clones make up under 0.45% of the sample.

The sequence came from a man aged 18 to 30 in good health. Some clones in this sample may be carry-over from other donors' samples. What was sequenced was naive CD4+ T cells from PBMCs. This sample's cell subset or site label indicates: CD45RA+ positively selected.

The CDR3 protein sequence reads: CASSRHLQGAGDTEAFF. The DNA sequence is as follows: TGTGCCAGCAGCCGACACCTTCAGGGGGCCGGGGACACTGAAGCTTTCTTT. Here the chain combines TRBV11-2 and TRBJ1-1; 8 bases in the middle match TRBD1. The germline V gene supplies CDR1 SGHAT and CDR2 FQNNGV. Inclusive of the bounding cysteine and phenylalanine, the CDR3 is 17 residues long. The retained sequence is limited to the CDR3, 51 bases, with the frame set at the first base. The junction shows trimming of 5 bases on V and 3 bases on J, and the gene matches do not reach 14 bases of it.